Presented here are 30 T cell receptor beta chains from one specimen sequenced in a study of human T cells and chemical hapten exposure. Time point specified: patch test 2, 6 weeks after DPC sensitization. Indicated treatment: therapeutic diphenylcyclopropenone sensitization with weekly scalp DPC. MiXCR, applied by TCRdb to the RACE reads, yields one record per CDR3 protein. The sample comprises fewer than 100,000 distinct CDR3 sequences, 9.3% of which are singletons, and just over 2% rests with the top ten. Sequencing was performed on whole blood, taken in connection with sensitization to the hapten diphenylcyclopropenone (DPC). Receptor source: a woman in her 40s with alopecia areata. Some clones in this sample may be carry-over from other donors' samples.

The V call is TRBV24-1, the J call TRBJ1-3; the match to TRBD1 covers 11 bases. Germline V gives CDR1 KGHDR, CDR2 SFDVKD. Trimming took 3 bases from V and 4 from J; bases not matched to a gene: 7. The CDR3 runs 17 residues. CDR3 nucleotide sequence: TGTGCCACCAGTGATCCTCCGGGACAGGGGGTCGGAAACACCATATATTTT. Translation gives CATSDPPGQGVGNTIYF.

Remarks on this clonotype: The junction does not match germline at one end; this may be a read error. The rearrangement links TRBV5-1 to TRBJ2-6; possible D gene TRBD1, 5 bases. CDR1 and CDR2 (germline): SGHRS, YFSETQ. The CDR3 is 16 residues long. The CDR3 bases are TGCGTCAGCAGTCGGGCAGGGAACTCTGGGGCCAACGTCCTGACTTTC. This sequence encodes CVSSRAGNSGANVLTF. The full variable domain, rest sourced from reference TRBV5-1 and TRBJ2-6, is KAGVTQTPRYLIKTRGQQVTLSCSPISGHRSVSWYQQTPGQGLQFLFEYFSETQRNKGNFPGRFSGRQFSNSRSEMNVSTLELGDSALYLCVSSRAGNSGANVLTFGAGSRLTVL.

In its sample, this clonotype was seen many times. CDR3 nucleotide sequence: TGTGCCAGCAGTTACGGCTCCGGTCCAGCGGGAGGCCCCAATGAGCAGTTCTTC. It yields the protein CASSYGSGPAGGPNEQFF. The chain has TRBV6-5 and TRBJ2-1, with 9 bases matching TRBD2. Germline CDR1 is MNHEY and CDR2 is SVGAGI. This CDR3 has 18 residues. Trimming cost V 2 bases and J 6 bases; bases outside gene matches: 14.

The rearrangement uses TRBV6-5 and TRBJ2-2, with 8 bases aligning to TRBD1. CDR1 MNHEY and CDR2 SVGAGI come from the germline V gene. The length of the CDR3 is 15 residues. The V gene end was trimmed by 6 bases and the J gene end by 5 bases; junction bases not matched to a gene: 8. CDR3 DNA sequence: TGTGCCAGCAGACGCCGGACAGGGAGGACCGGGGAGCTGTTTTTT. This gives the protein CASRRRTGRTGELFF.

This clonotype occurred a few times. This rearrangement joins TRBV10-3 to TRBJ1-3, with TRBD1 as a possible D gene (5 bases). The CDR3 contains 17 residues. Trimming cost V 3 bases and J 0 bases, with 15 bases left between them. Per germline, CDR1 ENHRY and CDR2 SYGVKD. The CDR3 protein is CAISDVRGTSSGNTIYF. The DNA of the CDR3 is TGTGCCATCAGTGACGTGCGGGGGACGAGCTCTGGAAACACCATATATTTT.

This clonotype was counted only a few times. The CDR3 protein is CASSPSQGAGDEQYF. CDR3 DNA: TGTGCCAGCTCACCAAGCCAAGGTGCGGGTGACGAGCAGTACTTC. This chain links TRBV18 with TRBJ2-7; tentative D call: TRBD2 (5 bases). Germline CDR1 KGHSH, CDR2 LQKENI. The CDR3 extends over 15 amino acids. V gave up 2 bases and J gave up 5 bases, with 16 bases separating them.

This clonotype was detected a few times. This chain uses TRBV5-1 with TRBJ2-1; D is uncertain. The V gene's germline CDR1 is SGHRS and CDR2 YFSETQ. V was pared by 2 bases and J by 3 bases, with 6 bases between. The CDR3 extends over 13 amino acids. The CDR3 DNA reads TGCGCCAGCAGCTTTGACCTCTACAATGAGCAGTTCTTC. This sequence encodes CASSFDLYNEQFF.

This clonotype was counted a few times. The gene calls are TRBV6-5 and TRBJ2-1, with D possibly being TRBD1 or TRBD2 (6 bases each). This CDR3 comprises 16 residues. Germline V gene sequence: CDR1 MNHEY, CDR2 SVGAGI. The V and J ends lost 7 bases and 3 bases respectively, with 19 bases between them. DNA of the CDR3: TGTGCCAGCACCCTCACTCCGGGGGCCGGCTACAATGAGCAGTTCTTC. Residues: CASTLTPGAGYNEQFF.

The V and J genes are TRBV29-1 and TRBJ2-7; 8 bases match TRBD1. The CDR3 has 14 amino acids. V trimming: 7 bases; J trimming: 2 bases; junction bases outside the gene matches: 10. The germline gives CDR1 SQVTM, CDR2 ANQGSEA. The DNA for the CDR3 is TGCAGCGCGAGACAGGGGCCCGACCCCTACGAGCAGTACTTC. Encoded protein: CSARQGPDPYEQYF.

The gene calls are TRBV11-2 and TRBJ2-2; D might be TRBD2 (6 bases). The CDR3 runs 14 residues. Trimming pared 5 bases from V and 5 bases from J, leaving 12 bases between. Germline V gene sequence: CDR1 SGHAT, CDR2 FQNNGV. CDR3 residues: CASSPISGTGELFF. CDR3 in DNA: TGTGCCAGCAGCCCTATTAGCGGAACCGGGGAGCTGTTTTTT. Looking up the rest from reference TRBV11-2 and TRBJ2-2 gives the full variable domain: EAGVAQSPRYKIIEKRQSVAFWCNPISGHATLYWYQQILGQGPKLLIQFQNNGVVDDSQLPKDRFSAERLKGVDSTLKIQPAKLEDSAVYLCASSPISGTGELFFGEGSRLTVL.

This clonotype occurred a few times. The chain employs TRBV20-1 and TRBJ2-3; tentative D call: TRBD2 (5 bases). Between the trimmed V and J ends, which lost 3 bases and 5 bases, there was a span of 12 bases. CDR3 length: 13 residues. CDR1 is DFQATT, CDR2 SNEGSKA, per germline (reference sequence). CDR3 amino acids: CSASPGRGDTQYF. In nucleotides, the CDR3 is TGCAGTGCTAGCCCCGGCCGGGGAGATACGCAGTATTTT.

This clonotype has a count of ten or more. The rearrangement links TRBV29-1 to TRBJ1-1, with a possible D match to TRBD1 (6 bases). CDR1 is SQVTM, CDR2 ANQGSEA, per germline. V lost 6 bases to trimming and J lost 5 bases, with 13 bases between them. This CDR3 contains 12 residues. The CDR3 protein is CSVGIQGTEAFF. CDR3 nucleotide sequence: TGCAGCGTGGGGATACAGGGAACTGAAGCTTTCTTT.

The V gene is TRBV11-1, the J gene TRBJ2-2; TRBD2 matches at 7 bases. The CDR3 is made up of 15 amino acids. CDR1 and CDR2 (germline): SGHAT, FQDESV (reference sequence). The J segment lost 1 base and the V segment lost 5 bases, leaving 4 bases of the junction unmatched. This CDR3 is CASSLTSVNTGELFF. As DNA, the CDR3 is TGTGCCAGCAGCCTTACTAGCGTGAACACCGGGGAGCTGTTTTTT.

This clonotype was counted between two and nine times. The rearrangement links TRBV3-1 to TRBJ2-5, with TRBD2 matching 8 bases. The CDR3 is made up of 15 amino acids. V lost 1 base, J lost 5 bases, and 6 bases stayed unmatched. The germline V gene encodes CDR1 LGHDT and CDR2 YNNKEL (reference sequence). The CDR3 sequence is CASSQVGTSRETQYF. CDR3 in DNA: TGTGCCAGCAGCCAAGTGGGGACTAGTAGGGAGACCCAGTACTTC.

There are many counts of this clonotype. V gene TRBV6-2 or TRBV6-3 combines with J gene TRBJ1-1; D gene ambiguous. The CDR3 runs to 13 residues. The germline CDR1 and CDR2 sequences are MNHEY and SVGEGT. V was trimmed by 1 base and J by 7 bases, leaving 10 bases between them. The CDR3 loop is CASSYLHRNEAFF. The DNA of the CDR3 is TGTGCCAGCAGTTACTTACACCGGAATGAAGCTTTCTTT.

This clonotype was seen many times. The V and J genes are TRBV20-1 and TRBJ2-5; D tentatively fits TRBD1 or TRBD2 (5 bases each). This CDR3 is 12 amino acids long. Trimming left V 7 bases short and J 9 bases short, with 18 bases between. Germline-derived CDR1 and CDR2 are DFQATT and SNEGSKA (reference sequence). The CDR3 DNA reads as TGCAGTGAAAGGGACCCCCCCGGGGCCCAGTACTTC. Its translation is CSERDPPGAQYF.

This clonotype was detected many times. The V call is TRBV7-8, the J call TRBJ2-1; the D is unclear. This CDR3 is built from 11 residues. The V end was cut by 10 bases, the J end by 8 bases, with 12 bases between. Germline CDR1 SGHVS, CDR2 FQNEAQ. DNA of the CDR3: TGTGCCACCAGACCACGGGATGAGCAGTTCTTC. As protein: CATRPRDEQFF.

In its sample, this clonotype was seen a few times. The chain carries TRBV7-2 and TRBJ2-7, with D perhaps matching TRBD1 (6 bases). Germline V gene data show CDR1 as SGHTA and CDR2 as FQGNSA. The CDR3 has 16 amino acids. With 2 bases removed from V and 0 bases from J, the gap between germline ends came to 14 bases. The CDR3 protein is CASSLIAGVNSYEQYF. CDR3 in DNA: TGTGCCAGCAGCTTAATCGCAGGGGTTAACTCCTACGAGCAGTACTTC.

Many counts were recorded for this clonotype. The V gene is TRBV5-1, the J gene TRBJ2-7, with 7 bases identical to TRBD1. The CDR3 is 14 residues long. J was trimmed by 0 bases and V by 0 bases; bases with no gene match: 0. Germline CDR1 is SGHRS and CDR2 is YFSETQ. CDR3 loop: CASSLGQGSYEQYF. The CDR3 bases are TGCGCCAGCAGCTTGGGACAGGGCTCCTACGAGCAGTACTTC.

This clonotype was recorded a few times. V gene TRBV11-2 combines with J gene TRBJ2-5; D call uncertain. Germline V gene sequence: CDR1 SGHAT, CDR2 FQNNGV. V was shortened by 2 bases and J by 1 base, with 11 bases between the two germline ends. CDR3 length: 15 amino acids. CDR3 in DNA: TGTGCCAGCAGCTTAAACGCGGCCAGCCAAGAGACCCAGTACTTC. This translates into CASSLNAASQETQYF. The full variable domain, completed using reference TRBV11-2 and TRBJ2-5, is EAGVAQSPRYKIIEKRQSVAFWCNPISGHATLYWYQQILGQGPKLLIQFQNNGVVDDSQLPKDRFSAERLKGVDSTLKIQPAKLEDSAVYLCASSLNAASQETQYFGPGTRLLVL.

A few counts support this clonotype. This chain connects TRBV20-1 to TRBJ2-7; possibly TRBD1 for D (5 bases). Trimming pared 6 bases from V and 8 bases from J, leaving 17 bases between. The CDR3 contains 12 residues. CDR1 and CDR2 (germline): DFQATT, SNEGSKA (reference sequence). The CDR3 sequence: CSARPQVQKQYF. In DNA form, the CDR3 reads TGCAGTGCCCGGCCACAGGTGCAAAAGCAGTACTTC.

This clonotype was counted a few times. The rearrangement links TRBV12-5 to TRBJ2-2; D gene uncertain. The germline V and J ends were trimmed by 4 bases and 6 bases, with 9 bases remaining between them. The germline V gene encodes CDR1 LGHNT and CDR2 FRNRAP. The CDR3 is 13 amino acids. This CDR3 reads CASGSSWPGELFF. The CDR3 DNA reads as TGTGCTAGTGGTTCGTCCTGGCCCGGGGAGCTGTTTTTT.

This clonotype was counted many times. This sequence joins TRBV29-1 and TRBJ2-1; D is undetermined. Trimming stripped 4 bases from V and 1 base from J, with 8 bases between. The CDR3 spans 13 residues. Germline V gene sequence: CDR1 SQVTM, CDR2 ANQGSEA. In DNA form, the CDR3 reads TGCAGCGTTGCGGGTTATTCCTACAATGAGCAGTTCTTC. Translation gives CSVAGYSYNEQFF.

This clonotype occurred a few times. This sequence joins TRBV7-6 and TRBJ2-7, with D unclear. Per the germline V gene, CDR1 is SGHVS and CDR2 is FNYEAQ. This CDR3 region has 13 residues. V was pared by 2 bases and J by 3 bases, with 8 bases between. The CDR3 sequence is CASSLFMHYEQYF. The CDR3 nucleotides read TGTGCCAGCAGCTTATTTATGCACTACGAGCAGTACTTC. The full variable domain, in which reference TRBV7-6 and TRBJ2-7 provide the parts outside the CDR3, is GAGVSQSPRYKVTKRGQDVALRCDPISGHVSLYWYRQALGQGPEFLTYFNYEAQQDKSGLPNDRFSAERPEGSISTLTIQRTEQRDSAMYRCASSLFMHYEQYFGPGTRLTVT.

This clonotype was recorded many times. V usage is TRBV25-1 and J usage is TRBJ2-3; D is unclear. Trimming took off 0 bases at V and 1 base at J, with 2 bases between the two ends. This CDR3 is 13 amino acids long. Germline-derived CDR1 and CDR2 are MGHDK and SYGVNS. CDR3: CASSEYGTDTQYF. The CDR3 DNA reads as TGTGCCAGCAGTGAATATGGCACAGATACGCAGTATTTT.

The CDR3 nucleotides read TGCGCCAGCAGCTTGGACAGTTCGAACACTGAAGCTTTCTTT. Protein sequence: CASSLDSSNTEAFF. The chain recombines TRBV5-1 with TRBJ1-1; no firm D call. Germline V gives CDR1 SGHRS, CDR2 YFSETQ. The CDR3 runs to 14 residues. Trimming removed 0 bases from V and 1 base from J, with 7 bases in between.

The table lists this clonotype with a few counts. This chain links TRBV28 with TRBJ2-7; D is ambiguous. Germline V gene sequence: CDR1 MDHEN, CDR2 SYDVKM. CDR3 length: 12 residues. The V gene lost 7 bases and the J gene lost 2 bases, with 9 bases spanning the gap. The CDR3 bases are TGTGCCAGCAAAGGGCAGGCCTACGAGCAGTACTTC. This codes for CASKGQAYEQYF.

This clonotype has a count of ten or more. This chain joins TRBV20-1 and TRBJ2-7, with a tentative D call TRBD2 (7 bases). Trimming took off 6 bases at V and 4 bases at J, with 19 bases between the two ends. The CDR3 extends over 14 amino acids. Germline CDR1 and CDR2: DFQATT and SNEGSKA (reference sequence). The CDR3 DNA follows: TGCAGTGCCCCACCCCCACAGGGACTATACGAGCAGTACTTC. Its translation: CSAPPPQGLYEQYF.

The table lists this clonotype with many counts. V is TRBV5-4 and J is TRBJ2-7, with D unresolved. The CDR3 is 12 amino acids. The V end lost 3 bases, the J end lost 12 bases, and 16 bases lay between the germline ends. In germline, CDR1 is SGHNT, CDR2 YYREEE (reference sequence). CDR3 sequence reads: CASSSTNSARYF. As DNA, the CDR3 is TGTGCCAGCAGCTCTACAAACAGTGCACGGTACTTC.

This chain uses TRBV5-1 with TRBJ2-1; TRBD1 matches at 7 bases. The germline CDR1 and CDR2 sequences are SGHRS and YFSETQ. The CDR3 runs 13 residues. After removal of 4 bases from V and 10 bases from J, the junction contained 8 bases not matched to a gene. The CDR3 coding sequence is TGCGCCAGCAGCGGCGGACAGGTACCGGAGCAGTTCTTC. Translation gives CASSGGQVPEQFF.